The source of this TCR beta chain is a study of T cells after yellow fever vaccination. Trimming removed 3 bases from V and 4 bases from J; junction bases left unmatched: 4. The germline CDR1 and CDR2 sequences are LGHNA and YNFKEQ. The CDR3 length is 15 residues. MiXCR was run by TCRdb on the 5' RACE reads, yielding one entry per CDR3 protein. This sample carries about 220,000 distinct CDR3 sequences, 3% to 3.5% of them seen once, and the ten largest clones take about 3%. Broader study findings: A minor fraction of clonotypes spanned both CD4 and CD8 compartments. Re-detected after boosting: most primary clones, more than 95% of CD4 and about 89% of CD8.

This clonotype showed up many times. Its specificity is not known. This receptor was obtained from a man aged 18 to 29 who received the YFV17D yellow fever vaccine. This chain uses TRBV4-2 with TRBJ2-4; 9 bases map to TRBD2. The input for sequencing was CD4+ T cells sorted from PBMCs, taken 10 days after the yellow fever booster vaccination. The CDR3 region has the DNA TGTGCCAGCAGCCAGTCTAGCGGGGAGAAAAACATTCAGTACTTC. Translating gives CASSQSSGEKNIQYF.